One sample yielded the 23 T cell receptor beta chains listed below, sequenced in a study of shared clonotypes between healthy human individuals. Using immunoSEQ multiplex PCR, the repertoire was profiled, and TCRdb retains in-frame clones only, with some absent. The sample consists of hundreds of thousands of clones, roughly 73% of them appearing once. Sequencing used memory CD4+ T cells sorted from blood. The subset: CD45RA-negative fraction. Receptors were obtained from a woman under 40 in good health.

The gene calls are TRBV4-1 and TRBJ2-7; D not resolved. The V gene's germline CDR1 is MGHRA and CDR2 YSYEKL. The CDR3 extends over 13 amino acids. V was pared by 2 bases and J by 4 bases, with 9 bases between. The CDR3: CASSQRDGYEQYF. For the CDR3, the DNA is TGCGCCAGCAGCCAACGTGACGGGTACGAGCAGTACTTC.

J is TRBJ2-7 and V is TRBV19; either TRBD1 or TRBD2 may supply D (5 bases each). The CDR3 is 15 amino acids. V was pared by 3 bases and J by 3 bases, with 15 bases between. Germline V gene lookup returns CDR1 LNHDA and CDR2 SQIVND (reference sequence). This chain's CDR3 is CASSIVQGPFYEQYF. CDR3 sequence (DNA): TGTGCCAGTAGTATTGTCCAGGGACCCTTCTACGAGCAGTACTTC. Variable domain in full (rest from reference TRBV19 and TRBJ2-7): DGGITQSPKYLFRKEGQNVTLSCEQNLNHDAMYWYRQDPGQGLRLIYYSQIVNDFQKGDIAEGYSVSREKKESFPLTVTSAQKNPTAFYLCASSIVQGPFYEQYFGPGTRLTVT.

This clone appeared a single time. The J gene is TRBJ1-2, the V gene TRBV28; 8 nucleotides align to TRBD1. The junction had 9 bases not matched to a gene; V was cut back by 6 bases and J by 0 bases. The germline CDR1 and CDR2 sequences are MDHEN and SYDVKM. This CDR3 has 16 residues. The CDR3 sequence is CASSSGGDRSNYGYTF. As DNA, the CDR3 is TGTGCCAGCAGCTCCGGCGGGGACAGGTCTAACTATGGCTACACCTTC.

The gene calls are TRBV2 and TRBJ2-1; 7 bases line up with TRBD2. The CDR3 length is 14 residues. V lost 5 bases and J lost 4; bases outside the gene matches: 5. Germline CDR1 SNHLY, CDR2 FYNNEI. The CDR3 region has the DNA TGTGCCAGCAGTCGCCTAGCGGCGTACAATGAGCAGTTCTTC. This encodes CASSRLAAYNEQFF.

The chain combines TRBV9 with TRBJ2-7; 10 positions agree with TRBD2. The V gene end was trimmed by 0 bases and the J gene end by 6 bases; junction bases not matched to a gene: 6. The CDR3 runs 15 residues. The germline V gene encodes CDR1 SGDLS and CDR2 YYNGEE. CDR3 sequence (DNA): TGTGCCAGCAGCGTAGCGGCTAGCGGGAGCTTCGAGCAGTACTTC. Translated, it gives CASSVAASGSFEQYF.

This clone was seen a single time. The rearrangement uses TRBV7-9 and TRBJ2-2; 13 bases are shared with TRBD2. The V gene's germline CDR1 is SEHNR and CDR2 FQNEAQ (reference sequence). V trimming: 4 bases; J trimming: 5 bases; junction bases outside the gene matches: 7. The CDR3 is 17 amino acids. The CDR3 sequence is CASSSRTSGSGTGELFF. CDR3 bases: TGTGCCAGCAGCTCACGGACTAGCGGGAGTGGTACCGGGGAGCTGTTTTTT.

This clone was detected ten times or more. CDR3 region: CASRVQGPYNEQFF. CDR3 DNA: TGTGCCAGCAGGGTTCAGGGGCCCTACAATGAGCAGTTCTTC. This sequence joins TRBV28 and TRBJ2-1; D perhaps matches TRBD1 (6 bases). Trimming took 6 bases from V and 2 from J, leaving 11 bases between them. This CDR3 spans 14 amino acids. Germline V gene lookup returns CDR1 MDHEN and CDR2 SYDVKM.

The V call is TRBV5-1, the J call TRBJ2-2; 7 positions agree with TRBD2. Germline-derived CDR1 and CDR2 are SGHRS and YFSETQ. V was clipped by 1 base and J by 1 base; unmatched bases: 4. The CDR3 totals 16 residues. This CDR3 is CASSLIGEGNTGELFF. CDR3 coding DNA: TGCGCCAGCAGCTTGATCGGGGAGGGGAACACCGGGGAGCTGTTTTTT.

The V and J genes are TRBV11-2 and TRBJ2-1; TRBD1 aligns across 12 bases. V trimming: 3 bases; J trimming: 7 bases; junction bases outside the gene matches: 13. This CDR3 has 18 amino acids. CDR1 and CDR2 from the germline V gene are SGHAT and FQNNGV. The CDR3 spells CASSFSMPGQGARNEQFF. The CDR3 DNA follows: TGTGCCAGCAGCTTTTCGATGCCGGGACAGGGGGCGAGGAATGAGCAGTTCTTC.

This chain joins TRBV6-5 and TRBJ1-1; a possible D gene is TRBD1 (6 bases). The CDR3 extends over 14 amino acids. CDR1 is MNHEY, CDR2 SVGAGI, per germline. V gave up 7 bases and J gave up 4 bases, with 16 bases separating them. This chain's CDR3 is CASTLRQGRTEAFF. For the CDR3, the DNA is TGTGCCAGCACCCTAAGGCAGGGGCGCACTGAAGCTTTCTTT.

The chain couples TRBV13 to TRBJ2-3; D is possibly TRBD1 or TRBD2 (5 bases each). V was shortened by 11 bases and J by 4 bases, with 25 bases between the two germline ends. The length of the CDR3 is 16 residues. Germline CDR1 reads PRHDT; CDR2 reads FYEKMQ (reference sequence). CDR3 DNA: TGTGCCTTCCCGGCAGTCGCCTACCTGGGGGCAGATACGCAGTATTTT. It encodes CAFPAVAYLGADTQYF.

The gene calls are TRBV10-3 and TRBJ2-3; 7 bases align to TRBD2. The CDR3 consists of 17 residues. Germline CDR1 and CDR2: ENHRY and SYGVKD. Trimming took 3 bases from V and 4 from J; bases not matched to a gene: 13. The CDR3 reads CAISEGAVSSGADTQYF. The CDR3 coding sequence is TGTGCCATCAGTGAAGGGGCAGTTTCTAGCGGCGCAGATACGCAGTATTTT.

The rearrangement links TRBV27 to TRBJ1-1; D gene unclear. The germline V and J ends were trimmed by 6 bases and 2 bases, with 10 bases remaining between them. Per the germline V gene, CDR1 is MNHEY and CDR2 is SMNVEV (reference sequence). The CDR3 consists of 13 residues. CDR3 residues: CASSLLPNTEAFF. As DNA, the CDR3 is TGTGCCAGCAGCCTCCTCCCCAACACTGAAGCTTTCTTT.

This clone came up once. The CDR3 is CASSPHTSNNEQFF. CDR3 coding DNA: TGCGCCAGCAGCCCCCACACATCAAACAATGAGCAGTTCTTC. The V call is TRBV4-1, the J call TRBJ2-1, with D unresolved. V was trimmed by 4 bases and J by 5 bases, leaving 12 bases between them. The CDR3 sequence is 14 residues long. The germline gives CDR1 MGHRA, CDR2 YSYEKL.

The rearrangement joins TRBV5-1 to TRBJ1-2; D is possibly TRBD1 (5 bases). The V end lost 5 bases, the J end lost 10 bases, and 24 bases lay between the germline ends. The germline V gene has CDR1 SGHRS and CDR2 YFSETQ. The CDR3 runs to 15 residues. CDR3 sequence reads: CASRQFWGGEGAYTF. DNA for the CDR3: TGCGCCAGCAGACAGTTTTGGGGAGGGGAAGGTGCCTACACCTTC. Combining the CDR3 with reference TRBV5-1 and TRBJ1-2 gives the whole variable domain KAGVTQTPRYLIKTRGQQVTLSCSPISGHRSVSWYQQTPGQGLQFLFEYFSETQRNKGNFPGRFSGRQFSNSRSEMNVSTLELGDSALYLCASRQFWGGEGAYTFGSGTRLTVV.

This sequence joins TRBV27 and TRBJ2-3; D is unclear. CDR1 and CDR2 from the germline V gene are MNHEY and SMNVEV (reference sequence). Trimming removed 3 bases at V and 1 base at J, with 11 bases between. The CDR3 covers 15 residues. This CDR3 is CASSFPTGGTDTQYF. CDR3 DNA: TGTGCCAGCAGTTTCCCCACTGGGGGCACAGATACGCAGTATTTT.

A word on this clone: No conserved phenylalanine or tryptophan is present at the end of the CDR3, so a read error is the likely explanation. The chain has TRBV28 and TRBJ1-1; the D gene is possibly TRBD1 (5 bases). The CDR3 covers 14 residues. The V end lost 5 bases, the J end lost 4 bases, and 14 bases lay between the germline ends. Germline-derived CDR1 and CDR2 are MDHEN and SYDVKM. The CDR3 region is CASSPPGRGTEAFL. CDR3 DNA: TGTGCCAGCAGTCCTCCGGGACGGGGCACTGAAGCTTTCCTT.

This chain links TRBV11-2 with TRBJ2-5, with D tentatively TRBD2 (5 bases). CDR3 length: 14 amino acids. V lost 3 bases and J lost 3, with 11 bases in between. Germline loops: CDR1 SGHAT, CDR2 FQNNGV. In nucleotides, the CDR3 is TGTGCCAGCAGCTTGGACTGGAACAAAGAGACCCAGTACTTC. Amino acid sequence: CASSLDWNKETQYF. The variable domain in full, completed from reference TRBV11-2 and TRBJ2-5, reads EAGVAQSPRYKIIEKRQSVAFWCNPISGHATLYWYQQILGQGPKLLIQFQNNGVVDDSQLPKDRFSAERLKGVDSTLKIQPAKLEDSAVYLCASSLDWNKETQYFGPGTRLLVL.

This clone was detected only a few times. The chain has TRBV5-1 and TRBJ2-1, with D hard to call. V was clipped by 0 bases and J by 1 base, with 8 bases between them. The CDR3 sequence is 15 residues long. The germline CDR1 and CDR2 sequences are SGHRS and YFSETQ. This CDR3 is CASSLATLSYNEQFF. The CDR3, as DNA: TGCGCCAGCAGCTTGGCTACCCTTTCCTACAATGAGCAGTTCTTC.

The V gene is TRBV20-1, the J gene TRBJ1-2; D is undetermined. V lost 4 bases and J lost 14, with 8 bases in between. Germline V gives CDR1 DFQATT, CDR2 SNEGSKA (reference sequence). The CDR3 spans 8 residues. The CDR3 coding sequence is TGCAGTGCTAAAGGGCCGACCTTC. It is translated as CSAKGPTF.

The CDR3 DNA sequence: TGTGCCAGCAGTGTGACGGTGACGAACACCGGGGAGCTGTTTTTT. It yields the protein CASSVTVTNTGELFF. The chain employs TRBV2 and TRBJ2-2; D ambiguous. CDR1 and CDR2 from the germline V gene are SNHLY and FYNNEI. CDR3 length: 15 residues. Trimming shortened V by 4 bases and J by 0 bases, and 9 bases separated the two germline ends. The full variable domain, with the rest looked up from reference TRBV2 and TRBJ2-2, is EPEVTQTPSHQVTQMGQEVILRCVPISNHLYFYWYRQILGQKVEFLVSFYNNEISEKSEIFDDQFSVERPDGSNFTLKIRSTKLEDSAMYFCASSVTVTNTGELFFGEGSRLTVL.

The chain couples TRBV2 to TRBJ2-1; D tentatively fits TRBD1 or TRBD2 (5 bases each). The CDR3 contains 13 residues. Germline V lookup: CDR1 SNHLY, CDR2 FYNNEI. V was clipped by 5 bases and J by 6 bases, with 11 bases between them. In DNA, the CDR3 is TGTGCCAGCAGTCGCGAGGGGTTCAATGAGCAGTTCTTC. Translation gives CASSREGFNEQFF.

DNA for the CDR3: TGCAGCGCCCGGACAGGTTTTGGCACAGATACGCAGTATTTT. Residues: CSARTGFGTDTQYF. This rearrangement joins TRBV29-1 to TRBJ2-3; TRBD1 aligns across 7 bases. Losses at the gene ends were 7 bases for V and 1 base for J; bases not matched to a gene: 8. CDR1 is SQVTM and CDR2 is ANQGSEA in the germline V gene. This CDR3 is built from 14 residues.